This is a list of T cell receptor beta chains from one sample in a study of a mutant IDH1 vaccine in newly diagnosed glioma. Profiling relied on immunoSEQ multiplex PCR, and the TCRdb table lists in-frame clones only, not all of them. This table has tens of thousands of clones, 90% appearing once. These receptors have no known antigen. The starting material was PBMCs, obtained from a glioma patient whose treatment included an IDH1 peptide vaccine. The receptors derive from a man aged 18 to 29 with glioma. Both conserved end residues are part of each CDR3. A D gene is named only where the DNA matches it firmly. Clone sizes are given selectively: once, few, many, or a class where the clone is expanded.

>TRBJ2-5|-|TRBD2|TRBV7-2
TGTGCCAGCAGCCGGACTAGCGGGAGTGAGACCCAGTACTTC
CASSRTSGSETQYF
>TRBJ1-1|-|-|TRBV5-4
TGTGCCAGCAGCTTGCCGGGGACTGAAGCTTTCTTT
CASSLPGTEAFF
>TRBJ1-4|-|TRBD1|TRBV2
TGTGCCAGCAGTGGACAGGGGCAGAATGAAAAACTGTTTTTT
CASSGQGQNEKLFF
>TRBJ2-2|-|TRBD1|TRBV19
TGTGCCAGTAGTACGGGACAGGGTAACACCGGGGAGCTGTTTTTT
CASSTGQGNTGELFF
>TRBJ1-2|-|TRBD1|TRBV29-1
TGCAGCGTTGAGTTAGGGGGCCCCCCCTATGGCTACACCTTC
CSVELGGPPYGYTF
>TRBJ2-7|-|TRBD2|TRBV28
TGTGCCAGCAGTCCCTTTAGCGGGTACTCCTACGAGCAGTACTTC
CASSPFSGYSYEQYF
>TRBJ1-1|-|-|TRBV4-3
TGCGCCAGCAGCCAAGGGACGGGCGGAGGCACTGAAGCTTTCTTT
CASSQGTGGGTEAFF
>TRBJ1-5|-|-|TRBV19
TGTGCCAGTAGTAGGGGTGGGAGACAGCCCCAGCATTTT
CASSRGGRQPQHF
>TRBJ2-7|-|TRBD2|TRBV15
TGTGCCACCAGCAGAGTTAGCGGGAGGAACTACGAGCAGTACTTC
CATSRVSGRNYEQYF
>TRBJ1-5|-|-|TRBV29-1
TGCAGCGTGGCCATCACCATTGATCAGCCCCAGCATTTT
CSVAITIDQPQHF
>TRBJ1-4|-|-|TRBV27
TGTGCCAGCAGTTTGGCGGGGGCGCGGCCTCTGTTTTTT
CASSLAGARPLFF
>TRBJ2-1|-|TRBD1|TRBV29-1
TGCAGCGTTGAAGGGGGACAGGACTATGAGCAGTTCTTC
CSVEGGQDYEQFF
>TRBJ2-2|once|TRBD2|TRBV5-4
TGTGCCAGCAGCTTATCAAGCGGGAGAACCGGGGAGCTGTTTTTT
CASSLSSGRTGELFF
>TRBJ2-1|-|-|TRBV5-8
TGTGCCAGCAGCTTGGGGGGGGTCCAGTACAATGAGCAGTTCTTC
CASSLGGVQYNEQFF
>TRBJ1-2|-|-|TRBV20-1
TGCAGTACACTAGGGGACCATGGCTACACCTTC
CSTLGDHGYTF
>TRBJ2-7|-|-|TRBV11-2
TGTGCCAGCAGCTTACGGGACTACGAGCAGTACTTC
CASSLRDYEQYF
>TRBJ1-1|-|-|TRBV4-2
TGTGCCAGCAGCCAAGGATTCTACATGGGAGTTGAAGCTTTCTTT
CASSQGFYMGVEAFF
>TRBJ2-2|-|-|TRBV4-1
TGCGCCAGCAGCCAAGATGTTCGAGGGTACCCATCCGGGGAGCTGTTTTTT
CASSQDVRGYPSGELFF